Listed here are 22 T cell receptor beta chains from one sample, sequenced in a study of cytomegalovirus exposure and HLA in healthy donors. The PCR was carried out with 60 Vbeta primers and 13 Jbeta primers. Measured with immunoSEQ multiplex PCR; TCRdb has only the in-frame clones, and not every one. The sample comprises roughly 190,000 clones, 78% of which are singletons, and over 12% rests with the top ten. The sample taken for sequencing was PBMCs. The receptors stem from a woman between 25 and 40 years old in good health and CMV-seropositive.

The chain employs TRBV7-7 and TRBJ2-1; TRBD1 is a possible D gene (5 bases). The V gene's germline CDR1 is SSHAT and CDR2 FNYEAQ (reference sequence). CDR3 length equals 9 residues. This CDR3 reads CVGPQIPFF. CDR3 bases: TGTGTGGGGCCTCAAATTCCGTTCTTC.

In this sample, this clone turned up a few times. The gene calls are TRBV6-6 and TRBJ1-5, with D uncertain. Trimming cost V 3 bases and J 6 bases, with 9 bases left between them. The germline gives CDR1 MNHNY, CDR2 SVGAGI (reference sequence). The CDR3 is 13 amino acids. The DNA of the CDR3 is TGTGCCAGCAGTTATCTGCCGGGTCAGCCCCAGCATTTT. Protein: CASSYLPGQPQHF.

V is TRBV2 and J is TRBJ2-7; D possibly corresponds to TRBD2 (5 bases). In germline, CDR1 is SNHLY, CDR2 FYNNEI. This CDR3 is 12 amino acids long. Trimming pared 8 bases from V and 3 bases from J, leaving 11 bases between. The CDR3 spells CASSGNRYEQYF. The DNA for the CDR3 is TGTGCCAGCTCCGGGAACCGCTACGAGCAGTACTTC.

The V gene is TRBV7-5, the J gene TRBJ1-2. TRBV7-5 is given as a pseudogene. This CDR3 contains 15 residues. The CDR3 DNA follows: TGTGCCAGAAGCTTATCCCTTTTTCTCGACTATGGCTACACCTTC. This encodes CARSLSLFLDYGYTF.

This clone was counted a few times. The chain employs TRBV6-5 and TRBJ1-3; no reliable D call. The length of the CDR3 is 14 residues. Germline V gene lookup returns CDR1 MNHEY and CDR2 SVGAGI. Trimming removed 0 bases from V and 10 bases from J, with 13 bases in between. CDR3: CASSYSSLEETIYF. The CDR3, as DNA: TGTGCCAGCAGTTACTCGTCCTTAGAGGAAACCATATATTTT.

The gene calls are TRBV27 and TRBJ2-7, with D perhaps TRBD2 (5 bases). V lost 8 bases and J lost 2, with 16 bases in between. This CDR3 comprises 14 residues. Germline V gene sequence: CDR1 MNHEY, CDR2 SMNVEV (reference sequence). The CDR3 is CASGLRRGPYEQYF. The CDR3 region has the DNA TGTGCCAGCGGGCTTCGACGGGGTCCCTACGAGCAGTACTTC.

V gene TRBV9 combines with J gene TRBJ2-3; 7 bases align to TRBD1. The CDR3 is 16 residues long. V was pared by 0 bases and J by 3 bases, with 7 bases of the junction left unmatched. The germline V gene has CDR1 SGDLS and CDR2 YYNGEE. CDR3 in DNA: TGTGCCAGCAGCGTAGCCCGGGGACAGAGAACAGATACGCAGTATTTT. Its protein is CASSVARGQRTDTQYF.

The sample holds a few counts of this clone. The gene calls are TRBV28 and TRBJ1-2, with 8 nucleotides matching TRBD1. This CDR3 comprises 13 residues. V lost 7 bases and J lost 8; bases outside the gene matches: 9. Per the germline V gene, CDR1 is MDHEN and CDR2 is SYDVKM. This CDR3 is CASNLDRVRGYTF. In DNA, the CDR3 is TGTGCCAGCAACCTGGACAGGGTTCGGGGCTACACCTTC.

CDR3 bases: TGTGCCAGCAGCTTGACCCGGGACAGGGGGTTTATAGATACGCAGTATTTT. It codes for CASSLTRDRGFIDTQYF. The J gene is TRBJ2-3, the V gene TRBV11-2, with TRBD1 matching 11 bases. Germline V gene sequence: CDR1 SGHAT, CDR2 FQNNGV. This CDR3 has 17 residues. Losses at the gene ends were 3 bases for V and 5 bases for J; bases not matched to a gene: 10.

The gene calls are TRBV6-1 and TRBJ1-2, with a tentative D call TRBD1 (5 bases). The germline gives CDR1 MNHNS, CDR2 SASEGT. Between the trimmed V and J ends, which lost 2 bases and 3 bases, there was a span of 13 bases. The CDR3 loop spans 15 amino acids. DNA of the CDR3: TGTGCCAGCAGTGAAATAGTAGGGACTTACTATGGCTACACCTTC. It yields the protein CASSEIVGTYYGYTF.

CDR3: CASSTDRVVSGELFF. In nucleotides, the CDR3 is TGTGCCAGCAGCACCGACAGGGTAGTATCCGGGGAGCTGTTTTTT. The chain employs TRBV2 and TRBJ2-2, with 7 bases matching TRBD1. The CDR3 is 15 residues long. The J segment lost 6 bases and the V segment lost 6 bases, leaving 10 bases of the junction unmatched. CDR1 is SNHLY and CDR2 is FYNNEI in the germline V gene.

The V call is TRBV9, the J call TRBJ2-3; TRBD2 agrees at 7 bases. The CDR3 has 15 amino acids. The V gene end was trimmed by 0 bases and the J gene end by 5 bases; junction bases not matched to a gene: 6. Germline V lookup: CDR1 SGDLS, CDR2 YYNGEE. CDR3 region: CASSVDAGEGDTQYF. The CDR3 DNA sequence: TGTGCCAGCAGCGTAGACGCGGGAGAGGGAGATACGCAGTATTTT.

Of note for this clone: This sample includes further DNA sequences coding for the same CDR3. This chain connects TRBV7-8 to TRBJ2-7; 7 nucleotides match TRBD1. Germline CDR1 reads SGHVS; CDR2 reads FQNEAQ. The length of the CDR3 is 13 residues. V lost 1 base and J lost 12; bases outside the gene matches: 9. The CDR3 is CASSLEGAQRRYF. DNA of the CDR3: TGTGCCAGCAGCTTAGAGGGGGCCCAGCGGAGGTACTTC.

The chain has TRBV11-3 and TRBJ1-1; 10 bases line up with TRBD1. CDR3 length equals 16 residues. V lost 4 bases and J lost 0; bases outside the gene matches: 5. Per germline, CDR1 SGHNT and CDR2 YENEEA. The CDR3 bases are TGTGCCAGCAGCTCGGGACAGGGGACGATGAACACTGAAGCTTTCTTT. Its protein is CASSSGQGTMNTEAFF.

Here the CDR3 DNA reads TGTGCCTGGAGTACGGGAGTGAACACTGAAGCTTTCTTT. It specifies CAWSTGVNTEAFF. The chain couples TRBV30 to TRBJ1-1; D is uncertain. V gave up 2 bases and J gave up 0 bases, with 7 bases separating them. The CDR3 is 13 amino acids. Germline V gene data show CDR1 as GTSNPN and CDR2 as SVGIG (reference sequence).

The chain uses TRBV7-8 and TRBJ2-7; 9 nucleotides match TRBD1. The CDR3 has 13 amino acids. The V gene end was trimmed by 1 base and the J gene end by 6 bases; junction bases not matched to a gene: 1. Per germline, CDR1 SGHVS and CDR2 FQNEAQ. The CDR3 region has the DNA TGTGCCAGCAGCTTAGACAGGGGGCGCGAGCAGTACTTC. Protein: CASSLDRGREQYF.

V gene TRBV7-8 combines with J gene TRBJ2-7; 11 bases agree with TRBD2. Trimming at V came to 5 bases and at J to 5 bases, leaving 11 bases not matched to a gene. The CDR3 is made up of 16 amino acids. The germline CDR1 and CDR2 sequences are SGHVS and FQNEAQ. The CDR3 DNA is TGTGCCAGCAGCCCCATAGCGGGGGGGCGAGGCAACGAGCAGTACTTC. This encodes CASSPIAGGRGNEQYF.

The rearrangement uses TRBV6-1 and TRBJ2-7, with TRBD1 matching 7 bases. Germline loops: CDR1 MNHNS, CDR2 SASEGT. The CDR3 extends over 14 amino acids. V dropped 6 bases and J dropped 2; count of bases not matched to a gene: 7. The CDR3 region is CASRQDRVTYEQYF. The CDR3 nucleotides read TGTGCCAGCAGGCAAGACAGGGTTACCTACGAGCAGTACTTC.

This chain connects TRBV28 to TRBJ1-3, with D possibly being TRBD1 (5 bases). Germline V CDR1 and CDR2: MDHEN, SYDVKM. The CDR3 consists of 14 residues. Trimming pared 3 bases from V and 7 bases from J, leaving 13 bases between. The CDR3 DNA reads as TGTGCCAGCAGTTTCCACGGGGGTTTGAACACCATATATTTT. Protein sequence: CASSFHGGLNTIYF.

This chain uses TRBV2 with TRBJ1-2; D might be TRBD1 (6 bases). Germline lookup yields CDR1 SNHLY and CDR2 FYNNEI. The CDR3 contains 16 residues. Trimming took 6 bases from V and 2 from J, leaving 19 bases between them. The CDR3 region is CASREPRGAPNYGYTF. The CDR3 region has the DNA TGTGCCAGCAGGGAACCCCGGGGGGCTCCGAACTATGGCTACACCTTC.

The V and J genes are TRBV29-1 and TRBJ1-2; tentatively, D is TRBD1 (5 bases). Trimming shortened V by 5 bases and J by 0 bases, and 13 bases separated the two germline ends. This CDR3 has 14 residues. CDR1 and CDR2 (germline): SQVTM, ANQGSEA. The CDR3 sequence is CSVRRVMANYGYTF. CDR3 in DNA: TGCAGCGTTCGCAGGGTAATGGCTAACTATGGCTACACCTTC. Full variable domain (outside the CDR3, taken from reference TRBV29-1 and TRBJ1-2): SAVISQKPSRDICQRGTSLTIQCQVDSQVTMMFWYRQQPGQSLTLIATANQGSEATYESGFVIDKFPISRPNLTFSTLTVSNMSPEDSSIYLCSVRRVMANYGYTFGSGTRLTVV.

V and J are TRBV5-1 and TRBJ1-2; TRBD1 matches 8 bases. Trimming at V came to 2 bases and at J to 7 bases, leaving 10 bases not matched to a gene. Germline CDR1 reads SGHRS; CDR2 reads YFSETQ. The CDR3 sequence is 15 residues long. In DNA form, the CDR3 reads TGCGCCAGCAGCTTCGGTGGACAGGGTCTGGGTGGCTACACCTTC. It is translated as CASSFGGQGLGGYTF.